This T cell receptor beta chain was recorded in a study of shared clonotypes between healthy human individuals. Turning to the study itself: Per-donor plates numbered three CD4 naive, three CD4 memory, two CD8 naive and one CD8 memory.

Assay used: immunoSEQ multiplex PCR; TCRdb lists only in-frame clones, some missing. The table lists about 1.1 million clones, approximately 80% of them singletons. CDR1 is DFQATT, CDR2 SNEGSKA, per germline (reference sequence). The germline V and J ends were trimmed by 1 base and 14 bases, with 12 bases remaining between them. The CDR3 contains 11 residues. Material: memory CD4+ T cells from PBMCs. Sample subset: CD45RA-negative fraction. The chain is built from TRBV20-1 and TRBJ2-1, with D unresolved. This sequence originates from a man between 18 and 29 years old in good health. Some clones in this sample may be carry-over from other donors' samples. The CDR3 loop reads CSARAPPREFF. CDR3 coding DNA: TGCAGTGCTAGAGCCCCGCCACGGGAGTTCTTC.